This record concerns one T cell receptor (beta chain) sequence. As yet, its antigen is unknown. Here immunoSEQ multiplex PCR was the method, and the copy in TCRdb shows in-frame clones only, minus some. In the table there are more than 95,000 clones, approximately 88% of which are singletons. The V end was cut by 3 bases, the J end by 1 base, with 11 bases between. The germline gives CDR1 SGHNT, CDR2 YYREEE (reference sequence). The CDR3 spans 15 residues. This entry comes from a study of T cell responses to AZD1222 COVID-19 vaccine. Study-wide context: Pooling of second doses given at about 4 or about 12 weeks was done. Points from the study as a whole: Just six AZD1222 recipients tested seropositive at baseline. Increased Spike-specific TCR breadth and depth were observed after two AZD1222 doses. Most donors were white British and more were female, and clonal diversity was possibly underestimated.

The origin of this receptor is an adult in good health. This specimen consisted of peripheral blood, obtained on day 0 of AZD1222 vaccination. The chain employs TRBV5-4 and TRBJ1-3; possibly TRBD1 for D (6 bases). CDR3 DNA sequence: TGTGCCAGCAGCTCGGGGGGGCAGTCTGGAAACACCATATATTTT. Translated, it gives CASSSGGQSGNTIYF.